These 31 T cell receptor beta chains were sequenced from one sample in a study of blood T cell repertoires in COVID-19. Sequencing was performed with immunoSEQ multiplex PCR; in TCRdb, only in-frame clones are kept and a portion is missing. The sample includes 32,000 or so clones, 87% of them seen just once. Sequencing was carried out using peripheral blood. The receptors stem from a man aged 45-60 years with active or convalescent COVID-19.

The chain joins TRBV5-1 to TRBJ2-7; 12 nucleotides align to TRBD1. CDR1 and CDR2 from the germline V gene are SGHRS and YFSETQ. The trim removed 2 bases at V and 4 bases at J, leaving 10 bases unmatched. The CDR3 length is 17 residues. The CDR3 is CASSFKVAGQGAYEQYF. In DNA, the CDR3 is TGCGCCAGCAGCTTCAAGGTTGCGGGACAGGGGGCATACGAGCAGTACTTC.

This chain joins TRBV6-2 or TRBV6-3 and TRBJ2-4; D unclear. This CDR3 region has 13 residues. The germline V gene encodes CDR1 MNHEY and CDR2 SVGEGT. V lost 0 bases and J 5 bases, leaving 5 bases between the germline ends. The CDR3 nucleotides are TGTGCCAGCAGTTACTCCCTAGAAAACATTCAGTACTTC. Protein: CASSYSLENIQYF.

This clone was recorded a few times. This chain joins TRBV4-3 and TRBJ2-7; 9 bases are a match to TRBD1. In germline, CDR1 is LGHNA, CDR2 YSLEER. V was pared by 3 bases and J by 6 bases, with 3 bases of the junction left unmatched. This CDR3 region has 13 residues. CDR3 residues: CASSQGQGGEQYF. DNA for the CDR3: TGCGCCAGCAGCCAGGGACAGGGTGGCGAGCAGTACTTC.

The CDR3 sequence is CASSETTFWTYEQYF. Written as DNA, the CDR3 is TGTGCCAGCAGTGAGACTACCTTCTGGACCTACGAGCAGTACTTC. V usage is TRBV2 and J usage is TRBJ2-7; D is possibly TRBD2 (5 bases). Deletions cut 3 bases from V and 2 bases from J, with 14 bases between. The germline V gene has CDR1 SNHLY and CDR2 FYNNEI. The CDR3 length is 15 residues.

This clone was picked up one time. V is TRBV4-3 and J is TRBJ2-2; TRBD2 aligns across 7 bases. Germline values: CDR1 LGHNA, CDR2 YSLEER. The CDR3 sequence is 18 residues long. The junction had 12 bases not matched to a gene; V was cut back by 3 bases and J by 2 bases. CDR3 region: CASSHEAPSGINTGELFF. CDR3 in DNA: TGCGCCAGCAGCCATGAGGCCCCTAGCGGAATCAACACCGGGGAGCTGTTTTTT.

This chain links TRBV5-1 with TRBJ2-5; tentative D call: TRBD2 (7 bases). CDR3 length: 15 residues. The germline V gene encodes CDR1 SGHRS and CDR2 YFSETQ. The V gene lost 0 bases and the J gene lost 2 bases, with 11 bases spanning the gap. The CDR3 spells CASSLGGGRQETQYF. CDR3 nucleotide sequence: TGCGCCAGCAGCTTGGGCGGGGGCAGGCAAGAGACCCAGTACTTC.

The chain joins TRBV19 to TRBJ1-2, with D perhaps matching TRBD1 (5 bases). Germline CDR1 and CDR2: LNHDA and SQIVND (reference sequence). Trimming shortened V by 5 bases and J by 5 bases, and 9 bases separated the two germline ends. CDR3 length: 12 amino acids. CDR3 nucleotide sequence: TGTGCCAGTAGTGTGACAGCATATGGCTACACCTTC. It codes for CASSVTAYGYTF.

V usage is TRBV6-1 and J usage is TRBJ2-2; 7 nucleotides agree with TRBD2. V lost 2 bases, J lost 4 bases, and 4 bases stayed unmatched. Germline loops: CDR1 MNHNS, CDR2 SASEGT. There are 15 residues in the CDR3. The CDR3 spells CASSEHPSGTGELFF. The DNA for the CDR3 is TGTGCCAGCAGTGAACACCCTAGCGGCACCGGGGAGCTGTTTTTT.

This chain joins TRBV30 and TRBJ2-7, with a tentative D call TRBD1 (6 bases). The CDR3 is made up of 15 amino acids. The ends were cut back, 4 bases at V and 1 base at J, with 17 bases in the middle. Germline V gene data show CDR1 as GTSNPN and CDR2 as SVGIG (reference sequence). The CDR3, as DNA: TGTGCCTGGACGATAACAGGGTATGGGTCCTACGAGCAGTACTTC. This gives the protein CAWTITGYGSYEQYF.

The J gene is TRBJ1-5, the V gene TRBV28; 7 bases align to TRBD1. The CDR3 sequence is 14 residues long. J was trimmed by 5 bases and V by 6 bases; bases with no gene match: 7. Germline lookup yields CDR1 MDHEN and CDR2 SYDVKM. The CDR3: CASSPGQADQPQHF. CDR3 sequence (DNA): TGTGCCAGCAGCCCTGGACAGGCCGATCAGCCCCAGCATTTT.

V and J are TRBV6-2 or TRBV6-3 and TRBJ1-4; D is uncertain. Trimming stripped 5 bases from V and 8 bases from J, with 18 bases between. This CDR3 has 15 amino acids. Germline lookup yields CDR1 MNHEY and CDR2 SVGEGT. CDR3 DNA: TGTGCCAGCAGTCCCTTGGGCACCAACGACGAAAAACTGTTTTTT. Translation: CASSPLGTNDEKLFF.

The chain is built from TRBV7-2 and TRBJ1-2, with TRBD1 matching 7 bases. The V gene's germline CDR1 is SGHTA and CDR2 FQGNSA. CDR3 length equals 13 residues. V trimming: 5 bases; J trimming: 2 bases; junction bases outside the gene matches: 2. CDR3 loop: CASSPDRNYGYTF. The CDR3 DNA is TGTGCCAGCAGCCCGGACAGGAACTATGGCTACACCTTC.

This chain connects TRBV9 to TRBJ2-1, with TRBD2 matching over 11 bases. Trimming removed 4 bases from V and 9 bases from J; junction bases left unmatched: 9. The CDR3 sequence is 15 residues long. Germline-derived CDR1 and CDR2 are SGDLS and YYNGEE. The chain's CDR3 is CASSLTTSGSFEQFF. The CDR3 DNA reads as TGTGCCAGCAGCCTAACTACTAGCGGGAGTTTTGAGCAGTTCTTC.

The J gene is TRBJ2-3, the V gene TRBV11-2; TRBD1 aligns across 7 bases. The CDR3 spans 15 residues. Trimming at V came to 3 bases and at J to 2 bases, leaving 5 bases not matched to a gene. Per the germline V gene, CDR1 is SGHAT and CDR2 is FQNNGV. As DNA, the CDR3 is TGTGCCAGCAGCTTCAGGGGGATCCTCACAGATACGCAGTATTTT. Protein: CASSFRGILTDTQYF.

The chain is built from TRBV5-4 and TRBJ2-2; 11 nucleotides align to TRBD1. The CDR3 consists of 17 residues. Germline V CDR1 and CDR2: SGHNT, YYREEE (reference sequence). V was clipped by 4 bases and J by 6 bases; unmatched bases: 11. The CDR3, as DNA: TGTGCCAGCAGCCCCCGGCCGGACAGGGGGCTTTCCGGGGAGCTGTTTTTT. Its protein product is CASSPRPDRGLSGELFF.

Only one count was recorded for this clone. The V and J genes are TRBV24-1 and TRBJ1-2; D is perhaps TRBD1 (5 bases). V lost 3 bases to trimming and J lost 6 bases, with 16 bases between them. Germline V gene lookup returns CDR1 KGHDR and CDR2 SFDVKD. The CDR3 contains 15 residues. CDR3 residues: CATSDPGRDRDGYTF. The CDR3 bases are TGTGCCACCAGTGATCCCGGGCGAGACAGAGATGGCTACACCTTC.

The CDR3 loop reads CASSRGPGQGQTQYF. The CDR3 DNA reads as TGTGCCAGCAGCCGAGGCCCGGGACAGGGACAGACCCAGTACTTC. V is TRBV5-6 and J is TRBJ2-5; 9 bases fit TRBD1. The CDR3 covers 15 residues. Germline CDR1 reads SGHDT; CDR2 reads YYEEEE. The ends lost 4 bases at V and 6 bases at J; junction bases unmatched: 10.

The CDR3 nucleotides are TGTGCCAGCAGGGACAGGGGCCCCTACGAGCAGTACTTC. Translation: CASRDRGPYEQYF. V usage is TRBV25-1 and J usage is TRBJ2-7; TRBD1 matches 9 bases. The V segment lost 6 bases and the J segment 2 bases; nucleotides outside the gene matches: 2. The germline gives CDR1 MGHDK, CDR2 SYGVNS. This CDR3 spans 13 amino acids.

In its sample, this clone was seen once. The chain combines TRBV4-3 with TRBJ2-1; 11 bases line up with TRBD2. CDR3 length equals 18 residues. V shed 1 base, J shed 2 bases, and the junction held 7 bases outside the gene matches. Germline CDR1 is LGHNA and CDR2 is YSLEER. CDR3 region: CASSQVGTSGLPYNEQFF. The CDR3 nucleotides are TGCGCCAGCAGCCAAGTTGGGACTAGCGGACTTCCCTACAATGAGCAGTTCTTC.

CDR3 in DNA: TGCGCCAGCAGCCAATCGACAGGGGTGGGCTACGAGCAGTACTTC. Amino acid sequence: CASSQSTGVGYEQYF. V is TRBV4-3 and J is TRBJ2-7; 8 nucleotides line up with TRBD1. CDR1 is LGHNA, CDR2 YSLEER, per germline. V lost 2 bases, J lost 3 bases, and 6 bases stayed unmatched. This CDR3 contains 15 residues.

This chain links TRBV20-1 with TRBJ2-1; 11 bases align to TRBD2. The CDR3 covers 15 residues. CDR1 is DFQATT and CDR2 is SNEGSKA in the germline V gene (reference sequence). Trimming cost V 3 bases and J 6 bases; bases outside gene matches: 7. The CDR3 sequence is CSASLVAGGSNEQFF. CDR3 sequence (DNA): TGCAGTGCTAGTCTGGTAGCGGGAGGGTCCAATGAGCAGTTCTTC.

Written as DNA, the CDR3 is TGCAGCGTTGAGGGGACAGGGGGAAAACTGTTTTTT. Translation: CSVEGTGGKLFF. The chain joins TRBV29-1 to TRBJ1-4; 11 bases agree with TRBD1. The ends lost 3 bases at V and 10 bases at J; junction bases unmatched: 1. The germline V gene has CDR1 SQVTM and CDR2 ANQGSEA. The CDR3 is 12 residues long.

CDR3 DNA: TGTGCCATCAGTGAAAACAGAAATTCACCCCTCCACTTT. The encoded protein is CAISENRNSPLHF. The chain carries TRBV10-3 and TRBJ1-6; D remains ambiguous. Germline CDR1 is ENHRY and CDR2 is SYGVKD. The CDR3 consists of 13 residues. V gave up 3 bases and J gave up 7 bases, with 7 bases separating them.

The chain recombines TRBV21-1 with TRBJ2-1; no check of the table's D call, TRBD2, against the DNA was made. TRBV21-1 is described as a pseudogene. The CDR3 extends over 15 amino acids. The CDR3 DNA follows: TGTGCCAGCAGCAAAGTCCTAACTAGCAACAATGAGCAGTTCTTC. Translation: CASSKVLTSNNEQFF.

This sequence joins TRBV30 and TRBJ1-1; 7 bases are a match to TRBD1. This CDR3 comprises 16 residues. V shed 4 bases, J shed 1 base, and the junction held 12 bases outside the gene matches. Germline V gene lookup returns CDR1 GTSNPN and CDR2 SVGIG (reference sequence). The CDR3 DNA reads TGTGCCTGGATCCCTCAACAGGGGCCCAGGAACACTGAAGCTTTCTTT. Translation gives CAWIPQQGPRNTEAFF.

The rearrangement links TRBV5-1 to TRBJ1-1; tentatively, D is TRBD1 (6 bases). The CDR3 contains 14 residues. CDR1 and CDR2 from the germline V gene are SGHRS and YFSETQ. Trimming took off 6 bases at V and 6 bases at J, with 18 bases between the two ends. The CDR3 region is CASNRDTPSAEAFF. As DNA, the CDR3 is TGCGCCAGCAATCGGGACACCCCAAGCGCTGAAGCTTTCTTT. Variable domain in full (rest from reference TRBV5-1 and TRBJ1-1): KAGVTQTPRYLIKTRGQQVTLSCSPISGHRSVSWYQQTPGQGLQFLFEYFSETQRNKGNFPGRFSGRQFSNSRSEMNVSTLELGDSALYLCASNRDTPSAEAFFGQGTRLTVV.

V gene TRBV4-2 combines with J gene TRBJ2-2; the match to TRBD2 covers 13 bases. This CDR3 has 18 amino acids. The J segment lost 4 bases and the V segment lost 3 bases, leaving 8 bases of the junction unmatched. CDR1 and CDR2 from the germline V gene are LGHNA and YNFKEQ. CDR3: CASSQWTSGSGGTGELFF. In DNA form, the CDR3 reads TGTGCCAGCAGCCAGTGGACTAGCGGGAGCGGAGGCACCGGGGAGCTGTTTTTT.

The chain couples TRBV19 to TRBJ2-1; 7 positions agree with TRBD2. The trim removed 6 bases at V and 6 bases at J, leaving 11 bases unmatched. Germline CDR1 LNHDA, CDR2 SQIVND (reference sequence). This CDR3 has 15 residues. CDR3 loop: CASRRGTTGGNEQFF. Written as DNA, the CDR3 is TGTGCCAGTAGGCGCGGGACTACCGGAGGCAATGAGCAGTTCTTC.

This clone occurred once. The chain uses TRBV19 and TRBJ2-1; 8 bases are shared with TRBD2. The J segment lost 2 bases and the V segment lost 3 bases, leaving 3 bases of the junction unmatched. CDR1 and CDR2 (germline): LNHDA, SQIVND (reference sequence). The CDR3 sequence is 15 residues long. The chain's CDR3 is CASSISGDAYNEQFF. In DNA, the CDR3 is TGTGCCAGTAGTATTAGCGGGGACGCCTACAATGAGCAGTTCTTC.

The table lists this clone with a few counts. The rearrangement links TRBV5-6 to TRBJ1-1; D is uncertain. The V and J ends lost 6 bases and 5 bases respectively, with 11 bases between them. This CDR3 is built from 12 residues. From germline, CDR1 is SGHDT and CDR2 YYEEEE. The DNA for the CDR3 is TGTGCCAGCAATTTCGGGGTTACTGAAGCTTTCTTT. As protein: CASNFGVTEAFF.

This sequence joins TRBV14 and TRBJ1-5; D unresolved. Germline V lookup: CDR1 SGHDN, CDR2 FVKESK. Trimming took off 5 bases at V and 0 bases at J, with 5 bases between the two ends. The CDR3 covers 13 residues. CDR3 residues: CASSLDSNQPQHF. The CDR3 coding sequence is TGTGCCAGCAGCTTAGATAGCAATCAGCCCCAGCATTTT.